This record concerns one T cell receptor beta chain sequence. The data were taken from a study of T cell repertoires in cytomegalovirus infection. TCRdb used MiXCR to reprocess the reads, holding one entry per CDR3 protein. The table lists under 600,000 distinct CDR3 sequences, approximately 17% of them singletons, with more than 20% in the top ten. The sequencing input was CD8+ T cells from PBMCs. The TCR comes from a human donor in good health (CMV status not recorded). Some clones in this sample may be carry-over from other donors' samples.

CDR3 region: CASSIRQVEAEAFF. The CDR3 bases are TGTGCCAGTAGTATACGACAGGTTGAGGCTGAAGCTTTCTTT. This sequence joins TRBV19 and TRBJ1-1, with TRBD1 as a possible D gene (6 bases). The CDR3 extends over 14 amino acids. V dropped 2 bases and J dropped 6 bases, with 13 bases sitting between them. The germline gives CDR1 LNHDA, CDR2 SQIVND (reference sequence).